This T cell receptor (beta chain) was identified during a study of Tregs in tolerant kidney transplant recipients. Study conclusions and caveats: For some patients, primers changed over time, blocking nucleotide-level comparison. Donor-specific Treg expansion exceeded global Treg expansion in tolerant patients, suggesting antigen drive. This study did not directly address biological reproducibility.

As regards this clone: Its matching antigen is unknown. The CDR3 is cut off 3 residues early in the read; its end comes from the germline J gene.

Clones were sequenced by immunoSEQ multiplex PCR, and TCRdb holds only the in-frame ones, with some missing. The listing records roughly 23,000 clones. Related graft donors supplied nonmyeloablative bone marrow transplants, and mixed chimerism was transient. Unstimulated regulatory T cells (CD4+CD25+CD127-), CD4+CD25- non-regulatory cells, CD4 and CD8 cells were FACS-sorted from thawed PBMCs. This CDR3 contains 14 residues. V lost 5 bases and J lost 0, with 10 bases in between. Germline loops: CDR1 SEHNR, CDR2 FQNEAQ (reference sequence). Sample: CD4+ T cells from blood (PBMCs), taken 6 months after the transplant. The sequence was obtained from a human patient who received a combined kidney and bone marrow transplant. The graft donor may have contributed some T cells. This chain links TRBV7-9 with TRBJ1-1, with no clear D. This CDR3 is CASSQDPLNTEAFF. CDR3 DNA (partial): TGTGCCAGCAGCCAGGATCCTTTGAACACTGAA.